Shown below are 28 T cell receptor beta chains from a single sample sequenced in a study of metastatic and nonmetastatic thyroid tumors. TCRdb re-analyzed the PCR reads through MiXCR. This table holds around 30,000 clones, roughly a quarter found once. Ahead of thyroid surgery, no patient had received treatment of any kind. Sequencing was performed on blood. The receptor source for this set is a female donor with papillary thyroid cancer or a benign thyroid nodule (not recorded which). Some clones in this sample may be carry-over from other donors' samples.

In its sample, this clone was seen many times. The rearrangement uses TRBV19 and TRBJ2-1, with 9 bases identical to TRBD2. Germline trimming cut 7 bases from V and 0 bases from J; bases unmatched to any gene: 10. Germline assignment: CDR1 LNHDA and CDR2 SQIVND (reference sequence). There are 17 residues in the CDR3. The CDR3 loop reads CASTKWTSAGSYNEQFF. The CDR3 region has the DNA TGTGCCAGTACCAAATGGACTAGCGCTGGCTCCTACAATGAGCAGTTCTTC.

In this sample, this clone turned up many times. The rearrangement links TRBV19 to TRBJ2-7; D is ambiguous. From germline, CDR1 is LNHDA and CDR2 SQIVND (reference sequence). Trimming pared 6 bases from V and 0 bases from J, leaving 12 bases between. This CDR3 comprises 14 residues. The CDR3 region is CASRHGGSSYEQYF. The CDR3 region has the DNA TGTGCCAGTAGACACGGCGGCAGCTCCTACGAGCAGTACTTC. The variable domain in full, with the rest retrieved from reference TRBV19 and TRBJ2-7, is DGGITQSPKYLFRKEGQNVTLSCEQNLNHDAMYWYRQDPGQGLRLIYYSQIVNDFQKGDIAEGYSVSREKKESFPLTVTSAQKNPTAFYLCASRHGGSSYEQYFGPGTRLTVT.

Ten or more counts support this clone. DNA of the CDR3: TGTGCCAGCAGCGTAGGTGGCAGGGGGACCCAAGAGACCCAGTACTTC. It codes for CASSVGGRGTQETQYF. The chain links TRBV9 to TRBJ2-5; 7 bases agree with TRBD1. CDR1 and CDR2 (germline): SGDLS, YYNGEE. The CDR3 sequence is 16 residues long. The junction had 6 bases not matched to a gene; V was cut back by 0 bases and J by 1 base.

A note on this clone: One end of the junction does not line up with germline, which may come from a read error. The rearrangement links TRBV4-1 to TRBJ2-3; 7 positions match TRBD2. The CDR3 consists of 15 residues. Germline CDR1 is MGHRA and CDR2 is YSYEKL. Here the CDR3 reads CVSRQAGRITDTQYF. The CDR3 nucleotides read TGCGTCAGCAGACAAGCGGGACGTATCACAGATACGCAGTATTTT.

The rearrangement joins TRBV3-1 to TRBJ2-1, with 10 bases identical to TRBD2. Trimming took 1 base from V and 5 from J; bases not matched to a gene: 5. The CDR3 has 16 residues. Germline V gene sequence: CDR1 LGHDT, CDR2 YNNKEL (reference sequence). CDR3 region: CASSQGSGRAHNEQFF. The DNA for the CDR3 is TGTGCCAGCAGCCAAGGGAGCGGGAGGGCCCACAATGAGCAGTTCTTC.

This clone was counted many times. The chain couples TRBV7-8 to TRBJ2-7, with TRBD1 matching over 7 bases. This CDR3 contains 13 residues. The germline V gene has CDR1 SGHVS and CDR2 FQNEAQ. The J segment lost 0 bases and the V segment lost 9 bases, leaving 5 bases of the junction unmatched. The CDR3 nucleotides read TGTGCCAGTAGGGACAGAAGCTCCTACGAGCAGTACTTC. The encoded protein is CASRDRSSYEQYF. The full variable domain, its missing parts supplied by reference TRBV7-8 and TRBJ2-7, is GAGVSQSPRYKVAKRGQDVALRCDPISGHVSLFWYQQALGQGPEFLTYFQNEAQLDKSGLPSDRFFAERPEGSVSTLKIQRTQQEDSAVYLCASRDRSSYEQYFGPGTRLTVT.

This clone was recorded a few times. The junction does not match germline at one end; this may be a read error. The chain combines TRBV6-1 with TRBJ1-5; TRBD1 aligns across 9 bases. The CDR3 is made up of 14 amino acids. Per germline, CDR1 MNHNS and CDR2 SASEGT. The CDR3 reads CASSNGQGHQPKHF. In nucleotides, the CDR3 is TGTGCCAGCAGTAACGGACAGGGGCATCAGCCCAAGCATTTT.

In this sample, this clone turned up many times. CDR3 DNA sequence: TGTGCCACCAGCAGACTACTGCAACCGGGCACAGATACGCAGTATTTT. It is translated as CATSRLLQPGTDTQYF. The V gene is TRBV15, the J gene TRBJ2-3, with unresolved D. Looked up from germline, CDR1 is LNHNV and CDR2 is YYDKDF (reference sequence). The CDR3 covers 16 residues. Trimming left V 2 bases short and J 1 base short, with 13 bases between.

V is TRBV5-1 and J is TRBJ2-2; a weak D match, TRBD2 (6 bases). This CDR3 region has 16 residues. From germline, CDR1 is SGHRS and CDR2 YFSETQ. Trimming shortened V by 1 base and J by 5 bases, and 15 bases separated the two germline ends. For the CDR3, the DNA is TGCGCCAGCAGCTTGCCCGGCGGGGACGAAACCGGGGAGCTGTTTTTT. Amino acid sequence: CASSLPGGDETGELFF. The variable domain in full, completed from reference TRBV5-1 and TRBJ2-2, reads KAGVTQTPRYLIKTRGQQVTLSCSPISGHRSVSWYQQTPGQGLQFLFEYFSETQRNKGNFPGRFSGRQFSNSRSEMNVSTLELGDSALYLCASSLPGGDETGELFFGEGSRLTVL.

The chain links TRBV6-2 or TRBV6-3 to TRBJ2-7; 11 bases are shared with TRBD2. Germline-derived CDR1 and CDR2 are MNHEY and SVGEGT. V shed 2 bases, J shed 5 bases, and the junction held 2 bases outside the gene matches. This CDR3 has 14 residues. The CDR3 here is CASSYASGRNEQYV. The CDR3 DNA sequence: TGTGCCAGCAGTTACGCTAGCGGGAGGAACGAGCAGTACGTC.

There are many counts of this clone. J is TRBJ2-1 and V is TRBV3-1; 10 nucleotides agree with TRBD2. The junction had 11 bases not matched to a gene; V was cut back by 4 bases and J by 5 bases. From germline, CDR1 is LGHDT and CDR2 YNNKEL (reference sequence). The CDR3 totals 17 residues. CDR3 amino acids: CASSPSESGRAHNEQFF. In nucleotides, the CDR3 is TGTGCCAGCAGCCCCTCGGAGAGCGGGAGGGCCCACAATGAGCAGTTCTTC.

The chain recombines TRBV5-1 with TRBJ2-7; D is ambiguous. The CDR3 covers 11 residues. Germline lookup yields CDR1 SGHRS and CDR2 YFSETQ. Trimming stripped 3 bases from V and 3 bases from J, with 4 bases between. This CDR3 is CASSYNYEQYF. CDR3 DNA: TGCGCCAGCAGCTACAACTACGAGCAGTACTTC.

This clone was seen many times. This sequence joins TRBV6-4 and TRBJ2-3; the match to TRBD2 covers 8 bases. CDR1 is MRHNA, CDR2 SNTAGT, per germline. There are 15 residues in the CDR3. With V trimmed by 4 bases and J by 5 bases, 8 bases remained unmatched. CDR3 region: CASSVAGGGGDTQYF. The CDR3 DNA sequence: TGTGCCAGCAGTGTTGCGGGAGGTGGGGGAGATACGCAGTATTTT.

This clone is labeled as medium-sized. The DNA of the CDR3 is TGTGCCAGCAGCCAACCCCCTCCATATCTCTACGAGCAGTACTTC. Its protein is CASSQPPPYLYEQYF. The chain recombines TRBV28 with TRBJ2-7; D gene ambiguous. Germline CDR1 MDHEN, CDR2 SYDVKM. Between the trimmed V and J ends, which lost 6 bases and 3 bases, there was a span of 18 bases. CDR3 size: 15 residues.

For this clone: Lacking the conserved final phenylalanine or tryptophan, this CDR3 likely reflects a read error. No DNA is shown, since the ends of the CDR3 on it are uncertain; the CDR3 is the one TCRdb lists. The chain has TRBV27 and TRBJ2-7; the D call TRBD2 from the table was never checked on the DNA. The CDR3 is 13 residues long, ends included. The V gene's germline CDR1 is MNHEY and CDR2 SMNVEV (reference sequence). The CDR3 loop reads CASSPGRVGEHYL.

The CDR3 DNA follows: TGCGCCAGCAGCTTGTACGGAGATACCTACGAGCAGTACTTC. Translated: CASSLYGDTYEQYF. V usage is TRBV5-1 and J usage is TRBJ2-7; D remains ambiguous. V lost 1 base, J lost 2 bases, and 10 bases lay in between. This CDR3 spans 14 amino acids. Germline V lookup: CDR1 SGHRS, CDR2 YFSETQ. Full variable domain (rest looked up from reference TRBV5-1 and TRBJ2-7): KAGVTQTPRYLIKTRGQQVTLSCSPISGHRSVSWYQQTPGQGLQFLFEYFSETQRNKGNFPGRFSGRQFSNSRSEMNVSTLELGDSALYLCASSLYGDTYEQYFGPGTRLTVT.

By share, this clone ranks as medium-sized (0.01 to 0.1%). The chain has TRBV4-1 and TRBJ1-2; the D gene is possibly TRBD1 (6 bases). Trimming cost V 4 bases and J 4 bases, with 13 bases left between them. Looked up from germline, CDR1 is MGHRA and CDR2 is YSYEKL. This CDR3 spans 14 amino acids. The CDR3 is CASSPRTVRYGYTF. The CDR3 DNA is TGCGCCAGCAGCCCCCGGACAGTCCGCTATGGCTACACCTTC.

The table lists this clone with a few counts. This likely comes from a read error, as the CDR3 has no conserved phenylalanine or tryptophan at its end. For the CDR3, the DNA is TGTGCCAGCATTTCGGGACAGGGCTATAATTCACCCCTCCACCTT. It specifies CASISGQGYNSPLHL. V gene TRBV28 combines with J gene TRBJ1-6; 9 nucleotides match TRBD1. This CDR3 comprises 15 residues. CDR1 and CDR2 from the germline V gene are MDHEN and SYDVKM. V was pared by 7 bases and J by 3 bases, with 4 bases of the junction left unmatched.

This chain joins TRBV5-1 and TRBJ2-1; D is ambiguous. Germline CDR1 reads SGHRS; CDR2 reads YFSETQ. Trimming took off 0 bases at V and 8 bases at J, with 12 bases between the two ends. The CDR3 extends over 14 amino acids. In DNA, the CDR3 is TGCGCCAGCAGCTTGGCCCCAGCTGGGGATGAGCAGTTCTTC. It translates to CASSLAPAGDEQFF.

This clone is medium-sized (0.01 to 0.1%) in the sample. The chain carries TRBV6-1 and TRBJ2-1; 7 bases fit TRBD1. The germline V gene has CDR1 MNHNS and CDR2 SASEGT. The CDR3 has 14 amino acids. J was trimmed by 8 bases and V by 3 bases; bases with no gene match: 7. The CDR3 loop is CASSDTGEVDEQFF. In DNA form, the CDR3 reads TGTGCCAGCAGTGATACAGGGGAAGTAGATGAGCAGTTCTTC.

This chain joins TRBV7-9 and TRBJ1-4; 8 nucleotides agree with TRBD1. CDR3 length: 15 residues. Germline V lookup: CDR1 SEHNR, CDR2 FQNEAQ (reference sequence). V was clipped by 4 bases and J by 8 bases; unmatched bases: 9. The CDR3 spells CASSSLQTGEEKLFF. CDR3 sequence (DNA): TGTGCCAGCAGCTCCCTTCAGACAGGGGAGGAAAAACTGTTTTTT.

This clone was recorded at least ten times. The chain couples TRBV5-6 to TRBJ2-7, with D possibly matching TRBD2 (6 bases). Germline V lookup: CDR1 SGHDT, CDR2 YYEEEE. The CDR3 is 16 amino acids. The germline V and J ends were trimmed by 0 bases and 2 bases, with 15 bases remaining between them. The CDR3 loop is CASSLDAAGITYEQYF. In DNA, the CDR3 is TGTGCCAGCAGCTTGGACGCGGCGGGAATAACCTACGAGCAGTACTTC.

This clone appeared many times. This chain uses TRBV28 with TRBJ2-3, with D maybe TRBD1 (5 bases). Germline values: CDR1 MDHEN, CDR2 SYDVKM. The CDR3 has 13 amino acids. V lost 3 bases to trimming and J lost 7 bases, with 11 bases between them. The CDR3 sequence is CASSLQGSHTQYF. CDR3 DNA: TGTGCCAGCAGTTTGCAGGGTTCTCATACGCAGTATTTT.

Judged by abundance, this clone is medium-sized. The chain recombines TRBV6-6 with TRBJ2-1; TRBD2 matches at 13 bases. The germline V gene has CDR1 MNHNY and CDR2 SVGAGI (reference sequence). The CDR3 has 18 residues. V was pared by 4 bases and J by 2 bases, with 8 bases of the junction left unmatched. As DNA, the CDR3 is TGTGCCAGCAGTTCTCTTAGGACTAGCGGGGGACCCTACAATGAGCAGTTCTTC. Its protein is CASSSLRTSGGPYNEQFF.

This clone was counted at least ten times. The CDR3 is CSARVALAGVGEQFF. The CDR3 nucleotides are TGCAGTGCTAGGGTGGCACTAGCGGGAGTCGGTGAGCAGTTCTTC. V and J are TRBV20-1 and TRBJ2-1; 11 bases align to TRBD2. V shed 3 bases and J 9 bases; nucleotides not matched to a gene: 10. Germline V gene sequence: CDR1 DFQATT, CDR2 SNEGSKA (reference sequence). The CDR3 sequence is 15 residues long.

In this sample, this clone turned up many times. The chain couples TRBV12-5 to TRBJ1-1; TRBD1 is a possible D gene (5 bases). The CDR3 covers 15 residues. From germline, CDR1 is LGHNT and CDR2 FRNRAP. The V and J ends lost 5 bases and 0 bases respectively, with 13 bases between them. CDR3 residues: CASGPGVLMNTEAFF. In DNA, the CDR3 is TGTGCTAGTGGTCCGGGGGTCCTCATGAACACTGAAGCTTTCTTT.

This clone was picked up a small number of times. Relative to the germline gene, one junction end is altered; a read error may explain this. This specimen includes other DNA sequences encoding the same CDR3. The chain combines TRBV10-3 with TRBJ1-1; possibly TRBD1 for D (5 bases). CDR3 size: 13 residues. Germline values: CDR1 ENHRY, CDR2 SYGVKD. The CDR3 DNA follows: TGTGCGATCAACGTTGCTTATGGGGGAGAAGCTTTCTTT. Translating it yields CAINVAYGGEAFF.

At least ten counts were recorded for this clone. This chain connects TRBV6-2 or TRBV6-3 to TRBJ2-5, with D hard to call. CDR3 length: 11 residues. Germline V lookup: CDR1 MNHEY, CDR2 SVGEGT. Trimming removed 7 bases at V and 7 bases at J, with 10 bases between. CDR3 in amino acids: CASTAFGTQYF. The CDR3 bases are TGTGCCAGCACCGCTTTTGGGACCCAGTACTTC.